Listed here are 23 T cell receptor beta chains from one sample, sequenced in a study of shared clonotypes between healthy human individuals. Some clones are missing from TCRdb's copy, which holds only in-frame ones; the method was immunoSEQ multiplex PCR. The sample lists about 330,000 clones, around two thirds occurring once. Specimen: memory CD4+ T cells sorted from blood. Indicated subset: CD45RA-negative fraction. The source is a young man in good health.

The gene calls are TRBV7-8 and TRBJ2-4; D not resolved. The length of the CDR3 is 16 residues. V was trimmed by 2 bases and J by 0 bases, leaving 11 bases between them. From germline, CDR1 is SGHVS and CDR2 FQNEAQ. CDR3 sequence (DNA): TGTGCCAGCAGCTTATCGGGCAGATTAGCCAAAAACATTCAGTACTTC. Its protein product is CASSLSGRLAKNIQYF. The full variable domain, in which reference TRBV7-8 and TRBJ2-4 provide the parts outside the CDR3, is GAGVSQSPRYKVAKRGQDVALRCDPISGHVSLFWYQQALGQGPEFLTYFQNEAQLDKSGLPSDRFFAERPEGSVSTLKIQRTQQEDSAVYLCASSLSGRLAKNIQYFGAGTRLSVL.

The V call is TRBV16, the J call TRBJ2-7; D possibly matches TRBD1 or TRBD2 (5 bases each). CDR1 and CDR2 from the germline V gene are KGHSY and FQNENV. The CDR3 has 11 amino acids. Trimming shortened V by 4 bases and J by 11 bases, and 12 bases separated the two germline ends. The CDR3 region has the DNA TGTGCCAGCAGCCCAGACAGAGGGGAGTACTTC. This sequence encodes CASSPDRGEYF.

The rearrangement uses TRBV11-2 and TRBJ2-1, with 12 nucleotides matching TRBD2. This CDR3 is built from 15 residues. J gave up 6 bases and V 7 bases, and 7 bases lay outside the gene matches. Germline V gene lookup returns CDR1 SGHAT and CDR2 FQNNGV. The CDR3 nucleotides are TGTGCCAGCAAACCTAGCGGGAGGGCCAGCAATGAGCAGTTCTTC. It translates to CASKPSGRASNEQFF. Full variable domain (outside the CDR3, taken from reference TRBV11-2 and TRBJ2-1): EAGVAQSPRYKIIEKRQSVAFWCNPISGHATLYWYQQILGQGPKLLIQFQNNGVVDDSQLPKDRFSAERLKGVDSTLKIQPAKLEDSAVYLCASKPSGRASNEQFFGPGTRLTVL.

The rearrangement joins TRBV10-3 to TRBJ2-7, with D perhaps assigned TRBD1 or TRBD2 (6 bases each). The length of the CDR3 is 13 residues. Trimming took off 11 bases at V and 5 bases at J, with 19 bases between the two ends. CDR1 and CDR2 from the germline V gene are ENHRY and SYGVKD. CDR3 loop: CASQGNREDEQYF. CDR3 nucleotide sequence: TGTGCCTCCCAGGGGAACAGGGAGGACGAGCAGTACTTC.

This sequence joins TRBV29-1 and TRBJ2-3, with TRBD2 identical over 14 bases. Trimming took 1 base from V and 6 from J; bases not matched to a gene: 6. The CDR3 has 16 amino acids. The germline V gene encodes CDR1 SQVTM and CDR2 ANQGSEA. CDR3 bases: TGCAGCGTTGAAGCCGGGACTAGCGGGAGTAGGGATACGCAGTATTTT. It encodes CSVEAGTSGSRDTQYF.

Remarks on this clone: An end of the junction differs from the germline gene, which may be a read error. The chain carries TRBV5-4 and TRBJ2-3, with a tentative D call TRBD1 (6 bases). The CDR3 has 13 amino acids. Germline-derived CDR1 and CDR2 are SGHNT and YYREEE (reference sequence). The CDR3 nucleotides read TGTGCCAGCAGCTTGGCTGTGGACAGACGACTGAGTTTT. Translating gives CASSLAVDRRLSF.

J is TRBJ1-5 and V is TRBV28, with 7 nucleotides matching TRBD1. CDR3 length equals 13 residues. CDR1 MDHEN and CDR2 SYDVKM come from the germline V gene. V lost 4 bases, J lost 7 bases, and 4 bases stayed unmatched. The CDR3 here is CASSSGQAQPQHF. CDR3 DNA: TGTGCCAGCAGTTCCGGACAGGCCCAGCCCCAGCATTTT.

The chain carries TRBV28 and TRBJ2-1; D gene unclear. The ends were cut back, 8 bases at V and 0 bases at J, with 14 bases in the middle. The CDR3 spans 15 residues. The germline gives CDR1 MDHEN, CDR2 SYDVKM. CDR3 sequence: CASQTPASSYNEQFF. The CDR3 region has the DNA TGTGCCAGCCAAACTCCTGCGAGCTCCTACAATGAGCAGTTCTTC.

The sample holds one count of this clone. The chain carries TRBV25-1 and TRBJ2-2; D perhaps matches TRBD2 (7 bases). From germline, CDR1 is MGHDK and CDR2 SYGVNS. This CDR3 region has 16 residues. V lost 1 base to trimming and J lost 4 bases, with 13 bases between them. CDR3 nucleotide sequence: TGTGCCAGCAGTGAATCTAGGGGGGAGGGCACCGGGGAGCTGTTTTTT. Protein: CASSESRGEGTGELFF.

This clone was observed a handful of times. V gene TRBV7-2 combines with J gene TRBJ2-7, with 10 bases aligning to TRBD2. Germline CDR1 reads SGHTA; CDR2 reads FQGNSA. The CDR3 spans 16 residues. Trimming cost V 2 bases and J 2 bases; bases outside gene matches: 6. The DNA for the CDR3 is TGTGCCAGCAGCTTAAACGGACTAGCGGTAACCTACGAGCAGTACTTC. Translation: CASSLNGLAVTYEQYF.

This clone has just one count. The CDR3 here is CASSTVSGGQETQYF. CDR3 DNA sequence: TGTGCCAGCAGCACAGTTAGCGGGGGACAAGAGACCCAGTACTTC. This chain uses TRBV5-4 with TRBJ2-5, with 9 bases lining up with TRBD2. The CDR3 is made up of 15 amino acids. The V gene end was trimmed by 4 bases and the J gene end by 2 bases; junction bases not matched to a gene: 6. CDR1 SGHNT and CDR2 YYREEE come from the germline V gene (reference sequence).

The CDR3 sequence is CASSLAQGANTGELFF. DNA of the CDR3: TGCGCCAGCAGCTTGGCCCAGGGGGCGAACACCGGGGAGCTGTTTTTT. V gene TRBV5-1 combines with J gene TRBJ2-2; TRBD1 matches 7 bases. CDR1 is SGHRS, CDR2 YFSETQ, per germline. Unmatched junction bases numbered 2, after V lost 0 bases and J lost 0 bases. There are 16 residues in the CDR3. The whole variable domain, remainder taken from reference TRBV5-1 and TRBJ2-2, is KAGVTQTPRYLIKTRGQQVTLSCSPISGHRSVSWYQQTPGQGLQFLFEYFSETQRNKGNFPGRFSGRQFSNSRSEMNVSTLELGDSALYLCASSLAQGANTGELFFGEGSRLTVL.

The chain uses TRBV27 and TRBJ2-5; D possibly corresponds to TRBD2 (6 bases). Germline V gene sequence: CDR1 MNHEY, CDR2 SMNVEV (reference sequence). The CDR3 has 15 residues. V was shortened by 2 bases and J by 2 bases, with 12 bases between the two germline ends. This chain's CDR3 is CASSLGGFGQETQYF. The CDR3 DNA sequence: TGTGCCAGCAGTTTAGGGGGGTTTGGTCAAGAGACCCAGTACTTC.

V and J are TRBV18 and TRBJ2-7; TRBD2 matches 14 bases. The CDR3 spans 14 residues. V lost 6 bases and J lost 9; bases outside the gene matches: 7. CDR1 KGHSH and CDR2 LQKENI come from the germline V gene. This chain's CDR3 is CASSSGTSGSLQYF. The CDR3 DNA reads TGTGCCAGCTCTAGCGGGACTAGCGGGAGTTTGCAGTACTTC.

In its sample, this clone was seen a few times. The chain joins TRBV7-9 to TRBJ2-1; possible D gene TRBD2, 6 bases. The CDR3 runs 15 residues. Germline lookup yields CDR1 SEHNR and CDR2 FQNEAQ (reference sequence). V was clipped by 1 base and J by 6 bases, with 13 bases between them. CDR3 coding DNA: TGTGCCAGCAGCTTAGTACCGGGACTTCGCAATGAGCAGTTCTTC. Protein sequence: CASSLVPGLRNEQFF.

As DNA, the CDR3 is TGTGCCAGCATTGGGGACCGACTGAACACCGGGGAGCTGTTTTTT. Protein sequence: CASIGDRLNTGELFF. The chain combines TRBV2 with TRBJ2-2; D assignment may be TRBD1 or TRBD2 (5 bases each). The CDR3 extends over 15 amino acids. The V end was cut by 7 bases, the J end by 1 base, with 13 bases between. CDR1 SNHLY and CDR2 FYNNEI come from the germline V gene.

The chain is built from TRBV11-2 and TRBJ2-5; 10 bases fit TRBD1. V lost 4 bases, J lost 0 bases, and 5 bases stayed unmatched. Looked up from germline, CDR1 is SGHAT and CDR2 is FQNNGV. CDR3 size: 16 residues. CDR3 bases: TGTGCCAGCAGCTCCGGACAGGGGGACTACCAAGAGACCCAGTACTTC. This sequence encodes CASSSGQGDYQETQYF.

This rearrangement joins TRBV18 to TRBJ1-1; D unclear. The CDR3 is 14 residues long. Germline CDR1 reads KGHSH; CDR2 reads LQKENI. Trimming removed 0 bases at V and 5 bases at J, with 10 bases between. The CDR3 loop is CASSPPPPRTEAFF. CDR3 sequence (DNA): TGTGCCAGCTCACCACCGCCACCGAGGACTGAAGCTTTCTTT.

This chain links TRBV7-2 with TRBJ2-3; 7 bases agree with TRBD2. This CDR3 region has 16 residues. Unmatched junction bases numbered 9, after V lost 2 bases and J lost 4 bases. The germline V gene has CDR1 SGHTA and CDR2 FQGNSA. The CDR3 spells CASSLPRRLASDTQYF. CDR3 bases: TGTGCCAGCAGCTTACCCCGGCGACTAGCCTCAGATACGCAGTATTTT. The full variable domain, with the rest looked up from reference TRBV7-2 and TRBJ2-3, is GAGVSQSPSNKVTEKGKDVELRCDPISGHTALYWYRQSLGQGLEFLIYFQGNSAPDKSGLPSDRFSAERTGGSVSTLTIQRTQQEDSAVYLCASSLPRRLASDTQYFGPGTRLTVL.

The CDR3: CSVVRGGGRLETQYF. CDR3 nucleotide sequence: TGCAGCGTTGTACGTGGTGGTGGTCGGCTAGAGACCCAGTACTTC. The chain recombines TRBV29-1 with TRBJ2-5; D unresolved. Germline-derived CDR1 and CDR2 are SQVTM and ANQGSEA. The CDR3 loop spans 15 amino acids. V was cut by 4 bases and J by 4 bases, with 19 bases left in between.

V is TRBV11-2 and J is TRBJ1-6; 7 nucleotides align to TRBD1. The CDR3 is 16 residues long. V shed 1 base and J 7 bases; nucleotides not matched to a gene: 7. Germline CDR1 and CDR2: SGHAT and FQNNGV. Here the CDR3 DNA reads TGTGCCAGCAGCTTAGGACCACAGGGGCGGAATTCACCCCTCCACTTT. Translated, it gives CASSLGPQGRNSPLHF.

The J gene is TRBJ2-3, the V gene TRBV7-3; 7 bases fit TRBD2. Germline values: CDR1 SGHTA, CDR2 FQGTGA. CDR3 size: 16 residues. With V trimmed by 1 base and J by 4 bases, 8 bases remained unmatched. The CDR3 region is CASSLRSAGAADTQYF. CDR3 bases: TGTGCCAGCAGCTTAAGGTCCGCGGGAGCCGCAGATACGCAGTATTTT.

This clone was picked up many times. The chain has TRBV5-1 and TRBJ2-1; D possibly corresponds to TRBD2 (5 bases). Deletions cut 1 base from V and 7 bases from J, with 15 bases between. Germline V CDR1 and CDR2: SGHRS, YFSETQ. The CDR3 runs 15 residues. This CDR3 is CASSLNLASGNEQFF. CDR3 bases: TGCGCCAGCAGCTTGAACCTAGCTAGTGGGAATGAGCAGTTCTTC.